Given below is one TCR beta chain in context. Its antigen is unknown. One entry per CDR3 protein results from TCRdb running MiXCR on the 5' RACE reads. The sample records about 4,900 distinct CDR3 sequences, around 25% being singletons. This specimen belongs to a study of T-cell memory formation after mild COVID-19. Study-wide findings and caveats: Confirmation was lacking for SARS-CoV-2 specificity of second-wave clones that peaked on day 37. Researchers found some responding clones in pre-infection memory, a sign that cross-reactive memory joined. CD8+ contracting clones occupied EMRA, while CD4+ ones occupied mainly CM and EM. Contracting clones from day 15 to 85 had balanced CD4/CD8; later expanders favoured CD4+.

V trimming: 5 bases; J trimming: 5 bases; junction bases outside the gene matches: 4. This CDR3 is built from 14 residues. Germline CDR1 reads SGHVS; CDR2 reads FNYEAQ. J is TRBJ2-1 and V is TRBV7-6; 9 bases line up with TRBD2. The source of this sequence is an adult who had mild COVID-19 (a few samples of this study predate the infection). Cell type and time point are not known. The sequencing sample was made of PBMCs or a T cell subset sorted from them (not recorded which). The chain's CDR3 is CASSRLAENNEQFF. CDR3 DNA: TGTGCCAGCAGCCGACTAGCGGAAAACAATGAGCAGTTCTTC.